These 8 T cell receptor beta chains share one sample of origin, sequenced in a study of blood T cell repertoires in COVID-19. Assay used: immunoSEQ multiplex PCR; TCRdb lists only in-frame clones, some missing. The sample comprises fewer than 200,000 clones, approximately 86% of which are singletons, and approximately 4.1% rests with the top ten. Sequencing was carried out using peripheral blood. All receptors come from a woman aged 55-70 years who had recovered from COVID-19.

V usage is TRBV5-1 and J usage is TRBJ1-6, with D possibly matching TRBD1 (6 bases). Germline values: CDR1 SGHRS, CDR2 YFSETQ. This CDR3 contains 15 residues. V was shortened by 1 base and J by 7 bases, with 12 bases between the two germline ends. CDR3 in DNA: TGCGCCAGCAGCTTGACAGGGTCCATGAATTCACCCCTCCACTTT. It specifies CASSLTGSMNSPLHF.

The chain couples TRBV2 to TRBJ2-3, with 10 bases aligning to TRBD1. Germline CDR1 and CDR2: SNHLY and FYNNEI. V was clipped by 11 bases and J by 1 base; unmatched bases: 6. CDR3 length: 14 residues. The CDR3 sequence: CAGRDRGGTDTQYF. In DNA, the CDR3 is TGTGCCGGCCGGGACAGGGGAGGCACAGATACGCAGTATTTT.

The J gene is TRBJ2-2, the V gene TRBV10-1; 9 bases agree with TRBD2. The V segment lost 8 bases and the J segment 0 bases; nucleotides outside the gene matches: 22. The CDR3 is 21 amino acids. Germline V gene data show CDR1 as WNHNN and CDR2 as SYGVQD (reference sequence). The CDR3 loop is CASSPSKGSGGPAANTGELFF. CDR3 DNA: TGCGCCAGCTCACCCTCGAAGGGGAGCGGGGGGCCGGCTGCGAACACCGGGGAGCTGTTTTTT.

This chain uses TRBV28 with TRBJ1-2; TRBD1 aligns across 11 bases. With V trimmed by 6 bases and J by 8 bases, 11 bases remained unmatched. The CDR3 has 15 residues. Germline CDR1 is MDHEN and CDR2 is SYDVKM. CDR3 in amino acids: CASSSGQGASGGYTF. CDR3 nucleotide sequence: TGTGCCAGCAGCTCCGGACAGGGGGCATCGGGGGGCTACACCTTC.

For the CDR3, the DNA is TGTGCCAGCTCATTGCTAACAGGGGATGAGCAGTACTTC. Its protein is CASSLLTGDEQYF. The chain couples TRBV18 to TRBJ2-7; TRBD1 agrees at 7 bases. Germline assignment: CDR1 KGHSH and CDR2 LQKENI. The CDR3 spans 13 residues. V shed 5 bases, J shed 7 bases, and the junction held 8 bases outside the gene matches.

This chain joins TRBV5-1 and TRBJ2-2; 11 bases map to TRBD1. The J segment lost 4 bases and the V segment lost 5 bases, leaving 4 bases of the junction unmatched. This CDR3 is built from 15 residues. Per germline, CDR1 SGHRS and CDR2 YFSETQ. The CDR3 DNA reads TGCGCCAGCAGACCCGGGACAGGGGGCACCGGGGAGCTGTTTTTT. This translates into CASRPGTGGTGELFF.

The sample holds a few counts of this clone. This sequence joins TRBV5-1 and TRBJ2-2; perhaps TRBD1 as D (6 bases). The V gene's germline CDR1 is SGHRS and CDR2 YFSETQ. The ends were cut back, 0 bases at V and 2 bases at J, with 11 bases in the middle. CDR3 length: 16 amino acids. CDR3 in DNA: TGCGCCAGCAGCTTGGACAGGGCGTTCAACACCGGGGAGCTGTTTTTT. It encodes CASSLDRAFNTGELFF.

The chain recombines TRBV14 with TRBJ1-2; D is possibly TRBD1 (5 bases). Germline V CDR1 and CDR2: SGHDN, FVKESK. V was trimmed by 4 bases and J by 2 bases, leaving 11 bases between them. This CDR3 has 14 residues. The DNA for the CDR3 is TGTGCCAGCAGCCCCGGGGGGGGGAACTATGGCTACACCTTC. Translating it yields CASSPGGGNYGYTF.